Each of the 11 T cell receptor beta chains below was sequenced from the same sample in a study of cytomegalovirus exposure and HLA in healthy donors. PCR was performed using 60 Vbeta and 13 Jbeta primers. The repertoire was sequenced with immunoSEQ multiplex PCR; TCRdb's copy has only in-frame clones and lacks some. The sample lists approximately 200,000 clones; around 79% were seen once. Specimen: PBMCs. Source of these receptors: a young woman in good health and CMV-seronegative.

This chain uses TRBV27 with TRBJ2-7; tentatively, D is TRBD1 (5 bases). CDR1 is MNHEY and CDR2 is SMNVEV in the germline V gene (reference sequence). This CDR3 is 14 amino acids long. Between the trimmed V and J ends, which lost 1 base and 4 bases, there was a span of 11 bases. The CDR3 bases are TGTGCCAGCAGTTTATGGTTAGGGGAATACGAGCAGTACTTC. This sequence encodes CASSLWLGEYEQYF.

The rearrangement links TRBV5-1 to TRBJ1-4, with D uncertain. V dropped 0 bases and J dropped 2 bases, with 11 bases sitting between them. The CDR3 spans 16 residues. Germline CDR1 is SGHRS and CDR2 is YFSETQ. The CDR3 region is CASSLGYGVTNEKLFF. CDR3 nucleotides: TGCGCCAGCAGCTTGGGATACGGGGTGACTAATGAAAAACTGTTTTTT.

This clone occurred once. V and J are TRBV6-6 and TRBJ2-7; 7 bases map to TRBD2. This CDR3 has 15 residues. J gave up 0 bases and V 1 base, and 3 bases lay outside the gene matches. Germline assignment: CDR1 MNHNY and CDR2 SVGAGI (reference sequence). The CDR3 DNA follows: TGTGCCAGCAGTTACTTGGGCGGGAGCTCCTACGAGCAGTACTTC. Its translation: CASSYLGGSSYEQYF.

The chain is built from TRBV9 and TRBJ2-2, with D tentatively TRBD2 (6 bases). CDR3 size: 16 residues. From germline, CDR1 is SGDLS and CDR2 YYNGEE. V was cut by 0 bases and J by 4 bases, with 13 bases left in between. CDR3 residues: CASSVGLVISTGELFF. The CDR3 region has the DNA TGTGCCAGCAGCGTAGGACTAGTTATAAGCACCGGGGAGCTGTTTTTT.

The J gene is TRBJ2-3, the V gene TRBV2, with D possibly TRBD2 on 6 matching bases. Deletions cut 9 bases from V and 4 bases from J, with 11 bases between. Germline-derived CDR1 and CDR2 are SNHLY and FYNNEI. The CDR3 is made up of 12 amino acids. The CDR3: CASLWGADTQYF. DNA for the CDR3: TGTGCCAGTTTGTGGGGGGCAGATACGCAGTATTTT.

The chain joins TRBV25-1 to TRBJ2-5; TRBD1 agrees at 9 bases. Gene TRBJ2-7 matches the end of the DNA better, so the J call may be wrong. Germline V gives CDR1 MGHDK, CDR2 SYGVNS. The CDR3 is 15 residues long. The CDR3 bases are TGTGCCAGCCGGGGTACCGGGACAGGGACCTACGAGCAGTACTTC. It codes for CASRGTGTGTYEQYF.

The V and J genes are TRBV2 and TRBJ2-5; tentative D call: TRBD1 (6 bases). This CDR3 region has 14 residues. CDR1 and CDR2 from the germline V gene are SNHLY and FYNNEI. Trimming left V 2 bases short and J 5 bases short, with 12 bases between. In nucleotides, the CDR3 is TGTGCCAGCAGTGAAAATACAGGGTCGGAGACCCAGTACTTC. Protein sequence: CASSENTGSETQYF. Combining the CDR3 with reference TRBV2 and TRBJ2-5 gives the whole variable domain EPEVTQTPSHQVTQMGQEVILRCVPISNHLYFYWYRQILGQKVEFLVSFYNNEISEKSEIFDDQFSVERPDGSNFTLKIRSTKLEDSAMYFCASSENTGSETQYFGPGTRLLVL.

V and J are TRBV9 and TRBJ2-7; D is uncertain. Germline CDR1 reads SGDLS; CDR2 reads YYNGEE. Trimming cost V 0 bases and J 4 bases, with 11 bases left between them. The CDR3 consists of 14 residues. Written as DNA, the CDR3 is TGTGCCAGCAGCGTAGAACCCGGTGTTTACGAGCAGTACTTC. Protein: CASSVEPGVYEQYF. The complete variable domain, with remaining parts taken from reference TRBV9 and TRBJ2-7, reads DSGVTQTPKHLITATGQRVTLRCSPRSGDLSVYWYQQSLDQGLQFLIQYYNGEERAKGNILERFSAQQFPDLHSELNLSSLELGDSALYFCASSVEPGVYEQYFGPGTRLTVT.

V usage is TRBV4-1 and J usage is TRBJ2-3, with 12 bases that match TRBD2. Trimming took 5 bases from V and 4 from J; bases not matched to a gene: 7. Germline V gene data show CDR1 as MGHRA and CDR2 as YSYEKL. There are 16 residues in the CDR3. The CDR3, as DNA: TGCGCCAGCAGCTTCACGGGACTAGCGGGCCCAGATACGCAGTATTTT. Translating it yields CASSFTGLAGPDTQYF.

This clone was counted only a few times. The genes are TRBV6-1 and TRBJ1-1; D is undetermined. The CDR3 runs 10 residues. In germline, CDR1 is MNHNS, CDR2 SASEGT. Trimming removed 7 bases from V and 10 bases from J, with 10 bases in between. CDR3 sequence: CASISSGAFF. The DNA of the CDR3 is TGTGCCAGCATCAGTTCGGGAGCTTTCTTT.

The chain recombines TRBV28 with TRBJ2-7; D is perhaps TRBD1 (6 bases). The V gene lost 4 bases and the J gene lost 4 bases, with 20 bases spanning the gap. Germline lookup yields CDR1 MDHEN and CDR2 SYDVKM. The CDR3 is 16 residues long. The CDR3 DNA sequence: TGTGCCAGCAGTTGGGGTCAACAGGGAATCGGGTACGAGCAGTACTTC. Its translation is CASSWGQQGIGYEQYF.